The 12 T cell receptor beta chains below come from one sample, sequenced in a study of OX40 agonist ivuxolimab in advanced cancers. Data came from immunoSEQ multiplex PCR; TCRdb stores just in-frame clones and leaves some out. The sample contains approximately 87,000 clones, roughly 90% of which appear only once. The material was CD4+ or CD8+ T cells sorted from blood, obtained in a trial of the OX40 agonist ivuxolimab. All receptors derive from an adult with an advanced solid tumor such as melanoma, head and neck, liver or kidney cancer.

The chain is built from TRBV5-6 and TRBJ2-7, with 11 bases matching TRBD2. This CDR3 contains 14 residues. Trimming took 3 bases from V and 3 from J; bases not matched to a gene: 2. Germline V lookup: CDR1 SGHDT, CDR2 YYEEEE. In nucleotides, the CDR3 is TGTGCCAGCAGCTGGGGACTAGCGGACTACGAGCAGTACTTC. Its protein is CASSWGLADYEQYF.

The rearrangement uses TRBV5-4 and TRBJ2-5; 9 bases are shared with TRBD2. The CDR3 runs 16 residues. Trimming cost V 4 bases and J 0 bases; bases outside gene matches: 7. The germline CDR1 and CDR2 sequences are SGHNT and YYREEE (reference sequence). CDR3 bases: TGTGCCAGCAGCGTAGACCGCGGGGGGGACCAAGAGACCCAGTACTTC. Protein product: CASSVDRGGDQETQYF.

The J gene is TRBJ1-2, the V gene TRBV4-1; 9 positions match TRBD1. V was pared by 2 bases and J by 7 bases, with 8 bases of the junction left unmatched. Germline lookup yields CDR1 MGHRA and CDR2 YSYEKL. This CDR3 is built from 15 residues. CDR3 sequence reads: CASSQRGQGPPGYTF. The CDR3 DNA is TGCGCCAGCAGCCAACGGGGACAGGGTCCCCCTGGCTACACCTTC.

The rearrangement links TRBV6-6 to TRBJ2-5; unclear D gene. The CDR3 runs 11 residues. Between the trimmed V and J ends, which lost 2 bases and 3 bases, there was a span of 1 base. Germline CDR1 is MNHNY and CDR2 is SVGAGI (reference sequence). The CDR3 nucleotides read TGTGCCAGCAGTTACGAAGAGACCCAGTACTTC. It encodes CASSYEETQYF.

Worth noting for this clone: One end of the junction is discordant with germline, which a read error may explain. The J gene is TRBJ2-7, the V gene TRBV10-2; TRBD1 might be the D (5 bases). Germline CDR1 is WSHSY and CDR2 is SAAADI. The CDR3 loop spans 11 amino acids. The CDR3 region is CASSPGAEQDF. CDR3 DNA: TGCGCCAGCAGTCCTGGGGCCGAGCAGGACTTC.

The chain joins TRBV4-1 to TRBJ1-2, with 8 bases identical to TRBD1. Germline CDR1 and CDR2: MGHRA and YSYEKL. The V segment lost 2 bases and the J segment 7 bases; nucleotides outside the gene matches: 9. The CDR3 extends over 15 amino acids. CDR3 in amino acids: CASSQISQGAGGYTF. In DNA, the CDR3 is TGCGCCAGCAGCCAAATATCCCAGGGGGCGGGTGGCTACACCTTC.

The chain carries TRBV9 and TRBJ2-3; 10 nucleotides line up with TRBD2. The CDR3 extends over 17 amino acids. Germline V gene data show CDR1 as SGDLS and CDR2 as YYNGEE. Trimming cost V 7 bases and J 1 base; bases outside gene matches: 12. CDR3 coding DNA: TGTGCCAGCTCGGGGACTAGCGTCGTCGAGCGCACAGATACGCAGTATTTT. Its protein product is CASSGTSVVERTDTQYF.

The V and J genes are TRBV4-3 and TRBJ2-7; TRBD1 is a possible D gene (5 bases). The CDR3 length is 17 residues. The germline V gene encodes CDR1 LGHNA and CDR2 YSLEER. The V and J ends lost 0 bases and 8 bases respectively, with 23 bases between them. The CDR3 sequence: CASSQERAGGRALKQYF. In nucleotides, the CDR3 is TGCGCCAGCAGCCAAGAAAGGGCCGGTGGCAGGGCCCTAAAGCAGTACTTC.

The rearrangement links TRBV4-2 to TRBJ1-2, with 10 bases identical to TRBD1. CDR1 is LGHNA and CDR2 is YNFKEQ in the germline V gene. Trimming cost V 3 bases and J 1 base; bases outside gene matches: 5. The CDR3 extends over 16 amino acids. CDR3 residues: CASSHPGTGVNYGYTF. In DNA form, the CDR3 reads TGTGCCAGCAGCCACCCCGGGACAGGGGTTAACTATGGCTACACCTTC.

This clone was recorded only once. CDR3 loop: CASSIGSANTEAFF. CDR3 DNA: TGTGCCAGTAGTATCGGTTCTGCGAACACTGAAGCTTTCTTT. The V and J genes are TRBV19 and TRBJ1-1; no reliable D call. Germline V gene lookup returns CDR1 LNHDA and CDR2 SQIVND (reference sequence). This CDR3 has 14 amino acids. The V gene lost 3 bases and the J gene lost 1 base, with 9 bases spanning the gap. The complete variable domain, with remaining parts taken from reference TRBV19 and TRBJ1-1, reads DGGITQSPKYLFRKEGQNVTLSCEQNLNHDAMYWYRQDPGQGLRLIYYSQIVNDFQKGDIAEGYSVSREKKESFPLTVTSAQKNPTAFYLCASSIGSANTEAFFGQGTRLTVV.

The chain combines TRBV6-5 with TRBJ2-7, with 8 bases fitting TRBD1. The V gene end was trimmed by 2 bases and the J gene end by 1 base; junction bases not matched to a gene: 1. The CDR3 length is 14 residues. CDR1 and CDR2 from the germline V gene are MNHEY and SVGAGI. The CDR3 here is CASSYGQGSYEQYF. Here the CDR3 DNA reads TGTGCCAGCAGTTACGGACAGGGATCCTACGAGCAGTACTTC.

The CDR3 region has the DNA TGTGCCAGCAGTCTCGGTTATAGCGGGGGGGCAGAGACCCAGTACTTC. Protein: CASSLGYSGGAETQYF. This chain connects TRBV27 to TRBJ2-5; TRBD2 matches 11 bases. Germline V gene lookup returns CDR1 MNHEY and CDR2 SMNVEV (reference sequence). The CDR3 sequence is 16 residues long. V was pared by 5 bases and J by 4 bases, with 9 bases of the junction left unmatched.